A single sample gave rise to the 3 T cell receptor beta chains below, sequenced in a study of T cells after yellow fever vaccination. From the 5' RACE reads, TCRdb called clonotypes with MiXCR, one entry per CDR3 protein. The repertoire has under 600,000 distinct CDR3 sequences, approximately 13% of them found once; the top ten carry over 11%. The sequenced sample was PBMCs, obtained on the day of the yellow fever booster vaccination. Receptors were obtained from a man aged 25 to 45 who received the YFV17D yellow fever vaccine.

V is TRBV10-3 and J is TRBJ2-2; perhaps TRBD1 as D (5 bases). Per germline, CDR1 ENHRY and CDR2 SYGVKD. This CDR3 is built from 14 residues. Trimming pared 6 bases from V and 6 bases from J, leaving 14 bases between. The CDR3 DNA reads TGTGCCATCAGAGAGCAAGGGGCGGCCGGGGAGCTGTTTTTT. Translating gives CAIREQGAAGELFF.

A few counts support this clonotype. V gene TRBV29-1 combines with J gene TRBJ1-3; no firm D call. V lost 0 bases to trimming and J lost 8 bases, with 14 bases between them. CDR1 is SQVTM and CDR2 is ANQGSEA in the germline V gene. The CDR3 is 14 amino acids. The CDR3 region has the DNA TGCAGCGTTGAAGATGAAGGTTCGGGGTACACCATATATTTT. Translating it yields CSVEDEGSGYTIYF.

This chain uses TRBV28 with TRBJ2-7, with no clear D. Trimming removed 5 bases from V and 2 bases from J, with 7 bases in between. This CDR3 has 12 residues. Germline lookup yields CDR1 MDHEN and CDR2 SYDVKM. The CDR3 loop is CASSAAAYEQYF. The CDR3 DNA is TGTGCCAGCAGTGCGGCTGCCTACGAGCAGTACTTC.